These 4 T cell receptor beta chains came from one sample sequenced in a study of T cell repertoires in cytomegalovirus infection. TCRdb processed the reads anew with MiXCR; each CDR3 protein has one entry. The sample lists roughly 180,000 distinct CDR3 sequences, approximately 18% occurring once. Material for sequencing was CD8+ T cells from PBMCs. The receptors were gathered from a human donor in good health (CMV status not recorded). Some clones in this sample may be carry-over from other donors' samples.

This clonotype was seen ten or more times. This rearrangement joins TRBV7-8 to TRBJ1-6; D uncertain. Deletions cut 5 bases from V and 7 bases from J, with 12 bases between. The germline CDR1 and CDR2 sequences are SGHVS and FQNEAQ. This CDR3 has 14 amino acids. CDR3 sequence: CASSLDRSNSPLHF. DNA of the CDR3: TGTGCCAGCAGCCTCGACCGTTCGAATTCACCCCTCCACTTT. Full variable domain (rest looked up from reference TRBV7-8 and TRBJ1-6): GAGVSQSPRYKVAKRGQDVALRCDPISGHVSLFWYQQALGQGPEFLTYFQNEAQLDKSGLPSDRFFAERPEGSVSTLKIQRTQQEDSAVYLCASSLDRSNSPLHFGNGTRLTVT.

The chain carries TRBV7-8 and TRBJ1-2, with 9 bases identical to TRBD1. CDR1 and CDR2 from the germline V gene are SGHVS and FQNEAQ. V lost 0 bases and J lost 6; bases outside the gene matches: 5. This CDR3 region has 15 residues. The CDR3 region has the DNA TGTGCCAGCAGCTTAGCGGTGGGACAGGGAGATGGCTACACCTTC. Its protein is CASSLAVGQGDGYTF.

This clonotype was detected only a few times. The chain joins TRBV23-1 to TRBJ1-1; 9 positions match TRBD1. TRBV23-1 is an ORF, and what it does is uncertain. J gave up 4 bases and V 2 bases, and 11 bases lay outside the gene matches. The length of the CDR3 is 17 residues. In DNA, the CDR3 is TGCGCCAGCAGTCAACCATGGCCGGGACAGGGAATCACTGAAGCTTTCTTT. This encodes CASSQPWPGQGITEAFF.

This clonotype was recorded at least ten times. The chain couples TRBV7-8 to TRBJ2-3; 9 bases align to TRBD1. There are 14 residues in the CDR3. The germline V gene encodes CDR1 SGHVS and CDR2 FQNEAQ. Unmatched junction bases numbered 9, after V lost 4 bases and J lost 10 bases. CDR3 nucleotide sequence: TGTGCCAGCAGCTCGTGGGACAGGGAGAGCGCGCAGTATTTT. Translation gives CASSSWDRESAQYF.